Listed here are 11 T cell receptor beta chains from one sample, sequenced in a study of cytomegalovirus exposure and HLA in healthy donors. Researchers ran the PCR with 60 Vbeta and 13 Jbeta primers. Sequencing used immunoSEQ multiplex PCR; TCRdb keeps in-frame clones, though not all of them. The sample consists of about 160,000 clones, roughly 77% of them appearing once. The material sequenced was PBMCs. The source is a human donor in good health.

V and J are TRBV6-5 and TRBJ2-7, with D maybe TRBD1 (5 bases). V was cut by 4 bases and J by 5 bases, with 9 bases left in between. Germline lookup yields CDR1 MNHEY and CDR2 SVGAGI. CDR3 size: 12 residues. This chain's CDR3 is CASSSPGNEQYF. The CDR3, as DNA: TGTGCCAGCAGTTCCCCAGGGAACGAGCAGTACTTC.

The genes are TRBV9 and TRBJ2-3; 16 bases line up with TRBD2. Germline CDR1 SGDLS, CDR2 YYNGEE. The length of the CDR3 is 15 residues. V shed 3 bases and J 8 bases; nucleotides not matched to a gene: 3. CDR3 nucleotide sequence: TGTGCCAGCAGCGACGGGACTAGCGGGAGGGTTACGCAGTATTTT. Amino acid sequence: CASSDGTSGRVTQYF. Full variable domain (rest looked up from reference TRBV9 and TRBJ2-3): DSGVTQTPKHLITATGQRVTLRCSPRSGDLSVYWYQQSLDQGLQFLIQYYNGEERAKGNILERFSAQQFPDLHSELNLSSLELGDSALYFCASSDGTSGRVTQYFGPGTRLTVL.

The rearrangement links TRBV19 to TRBJ2-1; 7 bases fit TRBD2. Germline V gene sequence: CDR1 LNHDA, CDR2 SQIVND (reference sequence). The CDR3 extends over 17 amino acids. J gave up 7 bases and V 2 bases, and 14 bases lay outside the gene matches. As DNA, the CDR3 is TGTGCCAGTAGTATAAAGGGCCTAGCGGTAAAGCGGAATGAGCAGTTCTTC. Protein: CASSIKGLAVKRNEQFF. The variable domain in full, with the rest retrieved from reference TRBV19 and TRBJ2-1, is DGGITQSPKYLFRKEGQNVTLSCEQNLNHDAMYWYRQDPGQGLRLIYYSQIVNDFQKGDIAEGYSVSREKKESFPLTVTSAQKNPTAFYLCASSIKGLAVKRNEQFFGPGTRLTVL.

The chain links TRBV7-6 to TRBJ2-6; possible D gene TRBD1, 6 bases. Germline V CDR1 and CDR2: SGHVS, FNYEAQ. Trimming pared 4 bases from V and 2 bases from J, leaving 12 bases between. The CDR3 consists of 16 residues. The CDR3 region has the DNA TGTGCCAGCAGCTCGTCGGCAGGGGCTGGGGCCAACGTCCTGACTTTC. This translates into CASSSSAGAGANVLTF. Looking up the rest from reference TRBV7-6 and TRBJ2-6 gives the full variable domain: GAGVSQSPRYKVTKRGQDVALRCDPISGHVSLYWYRQALGQGPEFLTYFNYEAQQDKSGLPNDRFSAERPEGSISTLTIQRTEQRDSAMYRCASSSSAGAGANVLTFGAGSRLTVL.

The chain links TRBV27 to TRBJ2-7; TRBD2 matches at 8 bases. With V trimmed by 4 bases and J by 5 bases, 10 bases remained unmatched. The germline V gene encodes CDR1 MNHEY and CDR2 SMNVEV (reference sequence). CDR3 length equals 15 residues. This CDR3 reads CASSSPGLVPHEQYF. CDR3 coding DNA: TGTGCCAGCAGTTCCCCGGGACTAGTCCCCCACGAGCAGTACTTC.

This rearrangement joins TRBV6-1 to TRBJ1-2, with 9 bases that match TRBD1. The CDR3 contains 13 residues. CDR1 and CDR2 from the germline V gene are MNHNS and SASEGT. The V gene end was trimmed by 6 bases and the J gene end by 4 bases; junction bases not matched to a gene: 3. The CDR3 DNA sequence: TGTGCCAGCAGGGTACAGGGGGCCTATGGCTACACCTTC. Translating it yields CASRVQGAYGYTF.

This sequence joins TRBV4-2 and TRBJ1-6; a possible D gene is TRBD1 (6 bases). Germline values: CDR1 LGHNA, CDR2 YNFKEQ. V was pared by 0 bases and J by 8 bases, with 14 bases between. The CDR3 runs to 16 residues. CDR3 nucleotide sequence: TGTGCCAGCAGCCAAGAGGGCAGGGGTAGTGATTCACCCCTCCACTTT. It specifies CASSQEGRGSDSPLHF.

Written as DNA, the CDR3 is TGTGCCAGCAGCTTAGCGCCTAGCGGGCTTAGCACAGATACGCAGTATTTT. Amino acid sequence: CASSLAPSGLSTDTQYF. The rearrangement joins TRBV7-6 to TRBJ2-3; TRBD2 matches 8 bases. J lost 0 bases, V lost 0 bases, and 5 bases had no gene match. This CDR3 is built from 17 residues. In germline, CDR1 is SGHVS, CDR2 FNYEAQ.

V usage is TRBV5-4 and J usage is TRBJ2-1; 14 positions agree with TRBD2. J lost 3 bases, V lost 4 bases, and 3 bases had no gene match. The V gene's germline CDR1 is SGHNT and CDR2 YYREEE (reference sequence). The CDR3 contains 16 residues. The CDR3 sequence is CASSPGTSGSYNEQFF. The CDR3 nucleotides are TGTGCCAGCAGCCCCGGGACTAGCGGGAGCTACAATGAGCAGTTCTTC.

This clone was counted a few times. The rearrangement links TRBV7-8 to TRBJ1-1; unclear D gene. The germline gives CDR1 SGHVS, CDR2 FQNEAQ. The CDR3 has 14 residues. Trimming removed 1 base from V and 1 base from J, with 7 bases in between. The CDR3 is CASSLVRKNTEAFF. CDR3 DNA: TGTGCCAGCAGCTTAGTCAGAAAGAACACTGAAGCTTTCTTT.

This clone was counted once. The rearrangement links TRBV6-6 to TRBJ2-1; 7 bases match TRBD2. V lost 2 bases, J lost 0 bases, and 1 base stayed unmatched. The length of the CDR3 is 15 residues. The germline V gene encodes CDR1 MNHNY and CDR2 SVGAGI (reference sequence). The CDR3 bases are TGTGCCAGCAGTTACGGCGGGAGCTCCTACAATGAGCAGTTCTTC. Translated, it gives CASSYGGSSYNEQFF.